The clone carrying this T cell receptor (beta chain) was observed at least ten times. The antigen remains unidentified. V gave up 3 bases and J gave up 7 bases; unmatched junction bases: 14. The CDR3 is 16 amino acids. The germline V gene has CDR1 SEHNR and CDR2 FQNEAQ (reference sequence). This sample was taken from a study of T-cell reconstitution after alpha-beta-depleted transplantation in children. Overall study results and limits: One year after transplant, T-cell counts and diversity came mostly from newly produced T cells. There were some patients whose high TCRbeta diversity at day 60 came from surviving recipient T cells and thymic progenitors.

This sample's TCRbeta library carried unique molecular identifier barcodes. Each CDR3 protein is one row after TCRdb ran MiXCR on the PCR reads. In the table there are around 270,000 distinct CDR3 sequences, around 9.1% of which are singletons. The sequences come from PBMCs, collected before TCRalphabeta/CD19-depleted stem cell transplant. The chain links TRBV7-9 to TRBJ2-7, with 8 bases aligning to TRBD1. This clonotype was sampled from a boy under two years old with acute myeloid leukemia, due to receive a stem cell transplant. CDR3 amino acids: CASSFSSTGALREQYF. In DNA, the CDR3 is TGTGCCAGCAGCTTCTCTTCGACAGGGGCTCTACGTGAGCAGTACTTC.